These T cell receptor beta chains were read from a single sample in a study of PD-L1 blockade in urothelial cancer. Sequenced by immunoSEQ multiplex PCR; TCRdb stores in-frame clones only, minus some. The sample holds around 110,000 clones, 85% to 90% seen once. The sequences come from PBMCs, collected around atezolizumab (anti-PD-L1) treatment. The receptors derive from a man aged 55-75 years with urothelial cancer. Each CDR3 is given with its conserved first and last residue. A D gene is named only where the DNA matches it firmly. Clone size is shown for a subset of rows, as once, few, many or a class of expanded clone.

cdr3_length	v_call	j_call	clone_size	d_call	cdr3_aa	cdr3_nt
11	TRBV7-9	TRBJ1-5	.	.	CAGGRDQPQHF	TGTGCCGGGGGCCGCGATCAGCCCCAGCATTTT
16	TRBV9	TRBJ2-3	.	TRBD2	CASSPMSGGLPDTQYF	TGTGCCAGCAGCCCTATGAGCGGGGGCCTGCCAGATACGCAGTATTTT
16	TRBV4-1	TRBJ1-1	.	.	CASSQGETLMNTEAFF	TGCGCCAGCAGCCAAGGAGAGACATTGATGAACACTGAAGCTTTCTTT
15	TRBV5-1	TRBJ2-7	.	.	CASSPSGLPTYEQYF	TGCGCCAGCAGCCCATCAGGTCTGCCCACCTACGAGCAGTACTTC
14	TRBV9	TRBJ1-1	.	.	CASSVAPRNTEAFF	TGTGCCAGCAGCGTAGCCCCCCGGAACACTGAAGCTTTCTTT
13	TRBV19	TRBJ2-7	.	TRBD1	CASSRQGAYEQYF	TGTGCCAGTAGTCGACAGGGCGCCTACGAGCAGTACTTC
17	TRBV4-2	TRBJ1-1	.	.	CASSPVSRGHSNTEAFF	TGTGCCAGCAGCCCCGTAAGTCGCGGGCACTCGAACACTGAAGCTTTCTTT
11	TRBV10-3	TRBJ1-1	.	.	CAISETGEAFF	TGTGCCATCAGTGAGACAGGAGAAGCTTTCTTT
16	TRBV4-2	TRBJ1-4	.	TRBD1	CASSQETGQGHEKLFF	TGTGCCAGCAGCCAAGAAACAGGACAGGGACATGAAAAACTGTTTTTT
17	TRBV5-5	TRBJ1-2	.	TRBD1	CASSLAWTGETNYGYTF	TGTGCCAGCAGCCTCGCATGGACAGGGGAGACGAACTATGGCTACACCTTC
15	TRBV5-8	TRBJ1-1	.	TRBD1	CASSFYRGMNTEAFF	TGTGCCAGCAGCTTCTACAGGGGAATGAACACTGAAGCTTTCTTT
15	TRBV7-2	TRBJ1-2	.	TRBD1	CASSLAARGYYGYTF	TGTGCCAGCAGCTTAGCTGCCAGGGGGTACTATGGCTACACCTTC
14	TRBV19	TRBJ2-3	.	.	CASSIDLLRDTQYF	TGTGCCAGTAGTATAGATCTCCTAAGAGATACGCAGTATTTT
15	TRBV2	TRBJ2-1	.	TRBD2	CARDLAGGNNNEQFF	TGTGCCAGGGATTTAGCGGGAGGGAATAACAATGAGCAGTTCTTC
16	TRBV5-1	TRBJ1-1	.	.	CASSPGSGQMNTEAFF	TGCGCCAGCAGCCCCGGTTCGGGTCAGATGAACACTGAAGCTTTCTTT
12	TRBV7-2	TRBJ2-7	.	.	CASSTTTYEQYF	TGTGCCAGCAGCACTACTACCTACGAGCAGTACTTC
16	TRBV7-9	TRBJ1-1	few	TRBD1	CASSMGEGQGTTEAFF	TGTGCCAGCAGCATGGGTGAGGGACAGGGGACCACTGAAGCTTTCTTT
13	TRBV5-1	TRBJ2-3	.	.	CASNIQGTDTQYF	TGCGCCAGCAACATACAGGGAACAGATACGCAGTATTTT
14	TRBV6-5	TRBJ1-3	once	.	CASSHDSSGNTIYF	TGTGCCAGCAGCCACGACAGTTCTGGAAACACCATATATTTT
15	TRBV15	TRBJ2-5	.	.	CATSRDRVGEGTQYF	TGTGCCACCAGCAGAGATCGAGTGGGAGAGGGGACCCAGTACTTC
16	TRBV14	TRBJ1-1	.	.	CASSQDLTGLVTEAFF	TGTGCCAGCAGCCAAGATCTTACAGGGCTGGTCACTGAAGCTTTCTTT
14	TRBV27	TRBJ2-6	.	.	CASQRDSGANVLTF	TGTGCCAGTCAACGGGACTCTGGGGCCAACGTCCTGACTTTC
16	TRBV18	TRBJ2-7	few	.	CASSPDIRRRTYEQYF	TGTGCCAGCTCACCAGATATTCGCAGAAGAACCTACGAGCAGTACTTC
15	TRBV5-1	TRBJ2-7	.	TRBD2	CASSWTSGRKYEQYF	TGCGCCAGCAGCTGGACTAGCGGGAGGAAATACGAGCAGTACTTC
14	TRBV19	TRBJ2-2	.	TRBD2	CASSMSGATGELFF	TGTGCCAGTAGTATGAGCGGGGCAACCGGGGAGCTGTTTTTT
13	TRBV2	TRBJ1-1	.	.	CASSRGGDTEAFF	TGTGCCAGCAGTAGGGGGGGCGACACTGAAGCTTTCTTT
16	TRBV5-4	TRBJ2-1	.	TRBD1	CASSKGQGASYNEQFF	TGTGCCAGCAGCAAGGGACAGGGGGCCTCCTACAATGAGCAGTTCTTC
12	TRBV7-9	TRBJ2-7	once	.	CASSPDRYEQYF	TGTGCCAGCAGCCCAGATCGTTACGAGCAGTACTTC
14	TRBV5-1	TRBJ2-7	.	.	CASSPGDSSYEQYF	TGCGCCAGCAGCCCGGGGGACAGCTCCTACGAGCAGTACTTC
15	TRBV9	TRBJ1-4	.	.	CASSVVLRALVRLFF	TGTGCCAGCAGCGTAGTATTGAGGGCCCTGGTAAGACTGTTTTTT
16	TRBV28	TRBJ1-5	.	TRBD1	CASSSFEGANNQPQHF	TGTGCCAGCAGCTCCTTCGAGGGGGCCAACAATCAGCCCCAGCATTTT
15	TRBV7-9	TRBJ1-2	.	TRBD1	CASSTPGQEIYGYTF	TGTGCCAGCAGCACTCCGGGACAGGAAATCTATGGCTACACCTTC
15	TRBV7-3	TRBJ2-2	.	.	CASSEAGWDTGELFF	TGTGCCAGCAGCGAAGCAGGGTGGGACACCGGGGAGCTGTTTTTT